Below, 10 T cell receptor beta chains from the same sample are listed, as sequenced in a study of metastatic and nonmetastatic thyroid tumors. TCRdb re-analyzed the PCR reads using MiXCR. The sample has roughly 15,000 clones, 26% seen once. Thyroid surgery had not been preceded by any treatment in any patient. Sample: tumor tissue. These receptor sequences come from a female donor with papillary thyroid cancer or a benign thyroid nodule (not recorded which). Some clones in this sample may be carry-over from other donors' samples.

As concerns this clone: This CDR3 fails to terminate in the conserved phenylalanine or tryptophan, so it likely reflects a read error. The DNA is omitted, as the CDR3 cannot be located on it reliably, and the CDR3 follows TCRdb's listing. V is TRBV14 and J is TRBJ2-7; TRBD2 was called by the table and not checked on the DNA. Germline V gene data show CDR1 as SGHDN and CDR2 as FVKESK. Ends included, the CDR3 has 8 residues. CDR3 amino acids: CASSLLAG.

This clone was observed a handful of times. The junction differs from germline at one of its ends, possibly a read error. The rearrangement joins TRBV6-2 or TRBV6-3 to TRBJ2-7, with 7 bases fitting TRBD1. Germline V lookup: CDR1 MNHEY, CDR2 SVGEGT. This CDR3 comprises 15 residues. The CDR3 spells CASIPVVQGSYQQYF. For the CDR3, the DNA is TGTGCCAGCATCCCCGTGGTACAGGGGTCCTACCAGCAGTACTTC.

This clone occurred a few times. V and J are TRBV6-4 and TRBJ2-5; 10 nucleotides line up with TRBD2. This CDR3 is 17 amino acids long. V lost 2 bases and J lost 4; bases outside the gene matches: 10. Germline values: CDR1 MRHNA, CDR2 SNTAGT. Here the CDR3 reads CASSDGLAGVPGETQYF. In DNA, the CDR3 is TGTGCCAGCAGTGACGGCCTAGCGGGAGTGCCAGGAGAGACCCAGTACTTC.

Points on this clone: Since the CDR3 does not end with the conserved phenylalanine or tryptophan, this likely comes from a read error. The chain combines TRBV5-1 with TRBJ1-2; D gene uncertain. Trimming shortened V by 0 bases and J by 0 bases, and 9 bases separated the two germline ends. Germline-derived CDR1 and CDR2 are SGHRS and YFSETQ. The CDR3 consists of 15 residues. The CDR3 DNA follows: TGCGCCAGCAGCTTGGTAGGGCAGCCTAACTATGGCTACACCTTA. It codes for CASSLVGQPNYGYTL.

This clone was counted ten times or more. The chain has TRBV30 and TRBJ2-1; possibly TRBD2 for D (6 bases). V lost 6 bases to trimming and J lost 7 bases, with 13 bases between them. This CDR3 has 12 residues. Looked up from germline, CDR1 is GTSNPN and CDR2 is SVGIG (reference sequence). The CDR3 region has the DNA TGTGCCTGCTCCGGGAGTTTGAATGAGCAGTTCTTC. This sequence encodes CACSGSLNEQFF. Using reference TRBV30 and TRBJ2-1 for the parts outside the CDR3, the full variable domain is SQTIHQWPATLVQPVGSPLSLECTVEGTSNPNLYWYRQAAGRGLQLLFYSVGIGQISSEVPQNLSASRPQDRQFILSSKKLLLSDSGFYLCACSGSLNEQFFGPGTRLTVL.

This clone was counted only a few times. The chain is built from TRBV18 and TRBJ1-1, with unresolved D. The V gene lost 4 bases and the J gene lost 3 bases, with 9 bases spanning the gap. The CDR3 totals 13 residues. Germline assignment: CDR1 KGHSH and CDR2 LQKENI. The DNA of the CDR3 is TGTGCCAGCTCACAAGGCCGGGACACTGAAGCTTTCTTT. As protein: CASSQGRDTEAFF.

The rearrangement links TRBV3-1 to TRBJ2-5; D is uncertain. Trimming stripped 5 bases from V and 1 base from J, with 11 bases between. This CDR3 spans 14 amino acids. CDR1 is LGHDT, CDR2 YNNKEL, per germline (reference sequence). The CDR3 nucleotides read TGTGCCAGCAGCGAGTTCGGTACCCAAGAGACCCAGTACTTC. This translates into CASSEFGTQETQYF.

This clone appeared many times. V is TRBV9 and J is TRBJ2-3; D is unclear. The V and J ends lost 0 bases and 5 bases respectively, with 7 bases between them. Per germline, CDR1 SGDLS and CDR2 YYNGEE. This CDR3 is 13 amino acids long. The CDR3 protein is CASSVGSEDTQYF. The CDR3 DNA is TGTGCCAGCAGCGTAGGTTCGGAAGATACGCAGTATTTT. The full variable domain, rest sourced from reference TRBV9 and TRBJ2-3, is DSGVTQTPKHLITATGQRVTLRCSPRSGDLSVYWYQQSLDQGLQFLIQYYNGEERAKGNILERFSAQQFPDLHSELNLSSLELGDSALYFCASSVGSEDTQYFGPGTRLTVL.

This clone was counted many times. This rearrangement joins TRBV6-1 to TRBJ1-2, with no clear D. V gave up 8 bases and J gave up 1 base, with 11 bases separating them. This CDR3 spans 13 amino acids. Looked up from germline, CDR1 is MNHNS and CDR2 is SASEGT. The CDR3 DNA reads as TGTGCCAGCCATGCAGGTTTTAACTATGGCTACACCTTC. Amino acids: CASHAGFNYGYTF.

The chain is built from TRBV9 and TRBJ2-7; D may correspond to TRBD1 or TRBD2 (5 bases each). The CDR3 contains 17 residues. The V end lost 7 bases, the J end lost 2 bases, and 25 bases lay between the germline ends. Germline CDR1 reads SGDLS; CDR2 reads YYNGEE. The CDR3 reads CASGPNYPGPEAYEQYF. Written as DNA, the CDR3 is TGTGCCAGCGGCCCCAATTACCCGGGACCGGAGGCCTACGAGCAGTACTTC.